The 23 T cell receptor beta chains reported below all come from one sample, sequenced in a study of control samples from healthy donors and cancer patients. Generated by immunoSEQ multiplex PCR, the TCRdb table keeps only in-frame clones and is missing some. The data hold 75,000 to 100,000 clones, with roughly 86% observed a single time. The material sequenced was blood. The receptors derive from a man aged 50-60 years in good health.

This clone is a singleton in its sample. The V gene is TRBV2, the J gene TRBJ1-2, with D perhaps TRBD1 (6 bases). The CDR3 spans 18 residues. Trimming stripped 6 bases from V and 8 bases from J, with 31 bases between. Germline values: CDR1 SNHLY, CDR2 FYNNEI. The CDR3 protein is CASRRQPVTGQRLGGYTF. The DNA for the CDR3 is TGTGCCAGCAGGCGCCAGCCGGTGACAGGACAACGTTTGGGGGGCTACACCTTC.

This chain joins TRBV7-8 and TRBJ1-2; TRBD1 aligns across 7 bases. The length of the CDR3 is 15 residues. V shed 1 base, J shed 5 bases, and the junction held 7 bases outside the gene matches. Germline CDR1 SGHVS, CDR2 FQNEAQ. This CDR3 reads CASSLEAGGMYGYTF. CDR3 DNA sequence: TGTGCCAGCAGCTTAGAAGCAGGGGGAATGTATGGCTACACCTTC.

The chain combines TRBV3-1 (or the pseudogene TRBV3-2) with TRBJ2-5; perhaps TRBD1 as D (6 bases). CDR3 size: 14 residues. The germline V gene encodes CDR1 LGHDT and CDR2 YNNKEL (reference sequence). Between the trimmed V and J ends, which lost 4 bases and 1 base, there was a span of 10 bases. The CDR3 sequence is CASSPRQAQETQYF. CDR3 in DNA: TGTGCCAGCAGCCCACGACAGGCCCAAGAGACCCAGTACTTC.

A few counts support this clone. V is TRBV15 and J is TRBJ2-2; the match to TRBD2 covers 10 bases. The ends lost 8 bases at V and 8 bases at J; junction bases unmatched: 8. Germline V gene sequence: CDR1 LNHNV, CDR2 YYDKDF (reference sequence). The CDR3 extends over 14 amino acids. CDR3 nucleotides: TGTGCCACCTCCTCGGGACTAGCGAGTGGGGAGCTGTTTTTT. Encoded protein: CATSSGLASGELFF.

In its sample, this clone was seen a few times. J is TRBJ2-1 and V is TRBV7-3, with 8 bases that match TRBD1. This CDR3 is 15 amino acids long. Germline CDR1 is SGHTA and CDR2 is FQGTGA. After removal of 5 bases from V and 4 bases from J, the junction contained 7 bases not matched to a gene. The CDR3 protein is CASSPDRGPYNEQFF. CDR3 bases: TGTGCCAGCAGCCCCGACAGGGGCCCATACAATGAGCAGTTCTTC.

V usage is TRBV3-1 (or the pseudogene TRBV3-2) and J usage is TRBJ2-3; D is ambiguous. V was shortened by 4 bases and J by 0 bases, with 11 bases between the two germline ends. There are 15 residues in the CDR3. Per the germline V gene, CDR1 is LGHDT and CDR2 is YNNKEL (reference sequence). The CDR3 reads CASSLSSTSTDTQYF. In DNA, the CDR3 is TGTGCCAGCAGCCTCTCCTCGACTAGCACAGATACGCAGTATTTT.

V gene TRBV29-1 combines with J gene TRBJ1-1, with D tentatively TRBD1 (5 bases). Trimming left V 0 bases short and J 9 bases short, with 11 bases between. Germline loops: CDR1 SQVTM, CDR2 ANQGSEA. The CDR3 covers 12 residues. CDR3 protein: CSVEDTTAKAFF. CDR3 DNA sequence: TGCAGCGTTGAAGATACGACAGCTAAAGCTTTCTTT. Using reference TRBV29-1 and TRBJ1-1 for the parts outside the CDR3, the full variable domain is SAVISQKPSRDICQRGTSLTIQCQVDSQVTMMFWYRQQPGQSLTLIATANQGSEATYESGFVIDKFPISRPNLTFSTLTVSNMSPEDSSIYLCSVEDTTAKAFFGQGTRLTVV.

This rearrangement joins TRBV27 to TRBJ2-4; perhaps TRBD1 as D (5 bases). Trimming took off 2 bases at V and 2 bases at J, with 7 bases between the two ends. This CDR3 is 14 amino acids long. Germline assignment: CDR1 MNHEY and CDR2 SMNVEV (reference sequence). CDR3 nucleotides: TGTGCCAGCAGTTTAGCAGGGTCCAAAAACATTCAGTACTTC. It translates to CASSLAGSKNIQYF.

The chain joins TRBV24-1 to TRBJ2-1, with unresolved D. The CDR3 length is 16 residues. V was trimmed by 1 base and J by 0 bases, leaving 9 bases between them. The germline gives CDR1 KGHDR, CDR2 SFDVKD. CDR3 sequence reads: CATSDFSGSSYNEQFF. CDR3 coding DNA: TGTGCCACCAGTGATTTTTCAGGTAGCTCCTACAATGAGCAGTTCTTC.

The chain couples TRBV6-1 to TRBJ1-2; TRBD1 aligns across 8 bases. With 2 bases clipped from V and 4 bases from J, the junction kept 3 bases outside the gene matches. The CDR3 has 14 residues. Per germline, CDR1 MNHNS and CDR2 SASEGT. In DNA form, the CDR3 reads TGTGCCAGCAGTGAAAGGGACAGGAGCTATGGCTACACCTTC. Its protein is CASSERDRSYGYTF.

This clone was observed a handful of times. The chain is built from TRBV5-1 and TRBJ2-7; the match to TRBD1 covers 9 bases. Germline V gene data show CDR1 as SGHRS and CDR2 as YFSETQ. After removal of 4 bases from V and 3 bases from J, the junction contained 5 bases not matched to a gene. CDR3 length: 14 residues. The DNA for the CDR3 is TGCGCCAGCAGCACCCGGACAGGGGTCTACGAGCAGTACTTC. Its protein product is CASSTRTGVYEQYF.

The CDR3 sequence: CASSFGTSGGTDTQYF. CDR3 DNA sequence: TGTGCCAGCAGCTTTGGAACTAGCGGGGGAACAGATACGCAGTATTTT. The chain joins TRBV11-3 to TRBJ2-3; 11 bases agree with TRBD2. The CDR3 extends over 16 amino acids. V shed 3 bases and J 3 bases; nucleotides not matched to a gene: 5. In germline, CDR1 is SGHNT, CDR2 YENEEA.

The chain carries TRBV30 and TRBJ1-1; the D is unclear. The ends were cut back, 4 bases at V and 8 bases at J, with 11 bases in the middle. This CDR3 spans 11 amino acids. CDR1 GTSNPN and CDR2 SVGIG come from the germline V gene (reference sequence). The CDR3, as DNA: TGTGCCTGGACCCGGAGCGTGGAAGCTTTCTTT. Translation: CAWTRSVEAFF.

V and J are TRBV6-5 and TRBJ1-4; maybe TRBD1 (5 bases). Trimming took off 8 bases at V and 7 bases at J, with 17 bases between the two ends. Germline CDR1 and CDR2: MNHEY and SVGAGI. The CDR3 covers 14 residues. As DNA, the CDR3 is TGTGCCAGCTCCTCGGGGGGAGGAGTTGAAAAACTGTTTTTT. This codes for CASSSGGGVEKLFF.

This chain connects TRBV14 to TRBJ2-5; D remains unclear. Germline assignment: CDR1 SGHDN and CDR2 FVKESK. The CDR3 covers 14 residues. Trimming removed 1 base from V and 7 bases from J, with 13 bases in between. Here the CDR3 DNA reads TGTGCCAGCAGCCAAGTCGCTTCTCGCGGGACCCAGTACTTC. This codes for CASSQVASRGTQYF.

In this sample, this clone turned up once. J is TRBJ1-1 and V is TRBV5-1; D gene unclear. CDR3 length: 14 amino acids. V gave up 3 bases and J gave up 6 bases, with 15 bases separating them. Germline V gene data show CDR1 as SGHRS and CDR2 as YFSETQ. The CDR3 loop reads CASSSRTARAEAFF. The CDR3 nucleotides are TGCGCCAGCAGCTCCCGGACGGCTCGGGCTGAAGCTTTCTTT.

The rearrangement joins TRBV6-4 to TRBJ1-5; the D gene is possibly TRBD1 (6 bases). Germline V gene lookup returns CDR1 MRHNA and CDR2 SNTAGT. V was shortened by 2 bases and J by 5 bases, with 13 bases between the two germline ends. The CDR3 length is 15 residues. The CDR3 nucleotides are TGTGCCAGCAGTGACACTCCGGACAGCCATCAGCCCCAGCATTTT. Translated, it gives CASSDTPDSHQPQHF.

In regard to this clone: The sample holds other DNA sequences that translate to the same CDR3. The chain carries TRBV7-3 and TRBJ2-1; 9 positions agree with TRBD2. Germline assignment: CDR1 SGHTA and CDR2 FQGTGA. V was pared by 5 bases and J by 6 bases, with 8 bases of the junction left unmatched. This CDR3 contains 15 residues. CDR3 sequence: CASSRGSGGLNEQFF. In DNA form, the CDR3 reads TGTGCCAGCAGCCGGGGGAGCGGGGGGCTCAATGAGCAGTTCTTC.

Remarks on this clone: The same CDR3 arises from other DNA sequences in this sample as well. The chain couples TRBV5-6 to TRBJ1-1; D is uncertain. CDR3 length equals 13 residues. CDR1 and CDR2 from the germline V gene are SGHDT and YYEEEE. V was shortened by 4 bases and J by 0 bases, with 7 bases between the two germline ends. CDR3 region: CASSRTLNTEAFF. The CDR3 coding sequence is TGTGCCAGCAGCCGGACCCTGAACACTGAAGCTTTCTTT.

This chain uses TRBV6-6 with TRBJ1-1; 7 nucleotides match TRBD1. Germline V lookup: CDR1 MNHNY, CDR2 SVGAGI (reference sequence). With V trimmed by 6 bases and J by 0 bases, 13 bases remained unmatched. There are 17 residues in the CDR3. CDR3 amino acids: CASSRQGQRLMNTEAFF. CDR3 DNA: TGTGCCAGCAGCCGACAGGGCCAGAGGTTAATGAACACTGAAGCTTTCTTT.

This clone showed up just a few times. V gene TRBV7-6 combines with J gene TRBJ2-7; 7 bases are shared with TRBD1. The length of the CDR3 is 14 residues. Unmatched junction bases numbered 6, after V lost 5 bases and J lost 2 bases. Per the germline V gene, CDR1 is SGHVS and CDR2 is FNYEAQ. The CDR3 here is CASSPTTGPYEQYF. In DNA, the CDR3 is TGTGCCAGCAGCCCAACGACAGGGCCCTACGAGCAGTACTTC.

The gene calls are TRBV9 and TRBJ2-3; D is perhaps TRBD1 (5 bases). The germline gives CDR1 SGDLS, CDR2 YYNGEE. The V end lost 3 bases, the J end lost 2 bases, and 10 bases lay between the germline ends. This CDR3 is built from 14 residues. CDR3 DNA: TGTGCCAGCAGCGCCCAGGGCCACACAGATACGCAGTATTTT. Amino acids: CASSAQGHTDTQYF.

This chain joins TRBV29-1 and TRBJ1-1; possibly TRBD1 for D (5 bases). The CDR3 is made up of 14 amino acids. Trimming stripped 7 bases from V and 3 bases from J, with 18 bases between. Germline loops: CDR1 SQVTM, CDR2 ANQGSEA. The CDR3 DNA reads TGCAGCGCCCATCCGAGGGGTGACGACACTGAAGCTTTCTTT. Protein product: CSAHPRGDDTEAFF.